This TCR beta chain derives from a study of response to subunit inactivated influenza vaccine (dated by TCRdb to 2017 to 2018). General notes on the study: To follow how T cells responded to a trivalent subunit inactivated influenza vaccine, the researchers relied on deep quantitative profiling of the T cell receptor repertoire. Results the study describes overall, beyond this receptor: The authors suggested that each seasonal influenza vaccination may recruit only a limited number of new T cells.

The receptor library was made with RT-PCR. Data came from an Illumina HiSeq 2500. TCRdb itself trimmed the public reads at Q25 with fastp, ran MiXCR and retained productive beta chains. Identical CDR3 protein sequences are pooled into one entry, listed with their most common genes and DNA. This sample gives around 530,000 distinct CDR3 sequences in total; about 10% of them show up just once. Roughly 10% of the sample is in the top ten clones. This clonotype showed up many times. Its antigen target is currently unknown. Per-base qualities were not stored, and no clone one base away is much larger. There are 12 amino acids in the CDR3, from cysteine to phenylalanine inclusive. CDR3 DNA only is kept here, 36 bases in frame from base 1. CDR1 SGHRS and CDR2 YFSETQ were looked up in the germline V gene. V is clipped by 0 bases and J by 5 bases, and the sequence between their germline boundaries is 6 bases long.

Rearrangement joined TRBV5-1 to TRBJ2-7, with the identity of the D gene unclear. The receptor was isolated from a man in his fifties or sixties who received an inactivated influenza vaccine. Donor details come from another sample of the same person, matched by shared clones. The specimen comprised PBMCs from blood, sampled on the day of vaccination. The bases read TGCGCCAGCAGCTTGGCCGGTCACGAGCAGTACTTC. This yields the protein CASSLAGHEQYF.